A selection of T cell receptor beta chains follows, all from one sample in a study of blood T cell repertoires in COVID-19. This table comes from immunoSEQ multiplex PCR, and its TCRdb copy is limited to in-frame clones, with some not included. The table records 150,000 or so clones, about 79% of them present only once. The sample taken for sequencing was PBMCs or T cells enriched from blood (not recorded which). The receptors come from a man aged 50-60 years who had recovered from COVID-19. CDR3s include the opening cysteine and the closing phenylalanine or tryptophan. The D gene is left open where the match is weak. Clone size is stated in some rows and not others, as once, few, many or a class when expanded.

j_call,d_call,v_call,clone_size,cdr3_aa,cdr3_nt
TRBJ1-2,NA,TRBV4-3,NA,CASSPEKMTGGNYGYTF,TGCGCCAGCAGTCCAGAAAAAATGACGGGGGGAAACTATGGCTACACCTTC
TRBJ1-1,NA,TRBV28,NA,CASSLEAGQTGEAFF,TGTGCCAGCAGTTTAGAGGCAGGACAGACGGGGGAAGCTTTCTTT
TRBJ2-5,TRBD2,TRBV7-2,once,CASSLQRGGQETQYF,TGTGCCAGCAGCTTACAGCGGGGGGGCCAAGAGACCCAGTACTTC
TRBJ1-2,TRBD1,TRBV6-5,NA,CASSYGTGGRGYTF,TGTGCCAGCAGTTACGGGACAGGGGGTAGGGGCTACACCTTC
TRBJ2-7,NA,TRBV18,NA,CASSPGTSYEQYF,TGTGCCAGCTCACCGGGGACTTCCTACGAGCAGTACTTC
TRBJ2-2,NA,TRBV12-3/TRBV12-4,few,CASILAKTGELFF,TGTGCCAGCATCCTAGCTAAGACCGGGGAGCTGTTTTTT
TRBJ2-3,NA,TRBV2,NA,CASSPPLTDTQYF,TGTGCCAGCAGTCCCCCTCTCACAGATACGCAGTATTTT
TRBJ1-6,NA,TRBV12-3/TRBV12-4,NA,CASSRVYNSPLHF,TGTGCCAGCAGCAGGGTCTATAATTCACCCCTCCACTTT
TRBJ2-5,TRBD2,TRBV7-2,medium-sized,CASRKSRSGGETQYF,TGTGCCAGCAGAAAATCCCGCTCGGGAGGAGAGACCCAGTACTTC
TRBJ2-5,NA,TRBV18,NA,CASSKGLSGTQETQYF,TGTGCCAGCTCAAAAGGCCTTAGTGGGACTCAAGAGACCCAGTACTTC
TRBJ1-1,NA,TRBV29-1,NA,CSVEDQIEAFF,TGCAGCGTTGAAGATCAGATTGAAGCTTTCTTT
TRBJ2-5,TRBD2,TRBV5-1,NA,CASSTRGAEETQYF,TGCGCCAGCAGCACGCGGGGGGCCGAAGAGACCCAGTACTTC
TRBJ2-1,TRBD2,TRBV7-3,NA,CASSLSPFERGYNEQFF,TGTGCCAGCAGCTTAAGTCCCTTCGAGCGGGGATACAATGAGCAGTTCTTC
TRBJ1-1,TRBD1,TRBV6-2/TRBV6-3,once,CASSLVQGAEAFF,TGTGCCAGCAGCCTTGTACAGGGGGCTGAAGCTTTCTTT
TRBJ2-7,TRBD1,TRBV4-1,few,CASSHAGDSPYYEQYF,TGCGCCAGCAGCCACGCCGGGGACAGCCCGTACTACGAGCAGTACTTC
TRBJ1-2,TRBD1,TRBV19,NA,CASWTGGGGYTF,TGTGCCAGTTGGACAGGGGGAGGTGGCTACACCTTC
TRBJ2-7,NA,TRBV5-4,once,CASSSRRETYEQYF,TGTGCCAGCAGTTCTCGCCGGGAAACCTACGAGCAGTACTTC
TRBJ1-1,NA,TRBV30,NA,CAWSPVGLGGRNTEAFF,TGTGCCTGGAGTCCCGTGGGCTTAGGGGGACGGAACACTGAAGCTTTCTTT
TRBJ2-1,NA,TRBV19,NA,CASTDGREQFF,TGTGCCAGTACCGATGGGAGGGAGCAGTTCTTC
TRBJ2-7,TRBD1,TRBV5-1,NA,CASSLKSGQAYEQYF,TGCGCCAGCAGCTTGAAGTCAGGACAGGCCTACGAGCAGTACTTC
TRBJ2-2,NA,TRBV5-5,NA,CASSLGAGLNTGELFF,TGTGCCAGCAGCTTAGGGGCGGGACTGAACACCGGGGAGCTGTTTTTT
TRBJ2-1,TRBD2,TRBV9,NA,CASSVELSGVYNEQFF,TGTGCCAGCAGCGTAGAACTAAGCGGGGTCTACAATGAGCAGTTCTTC
TRBJ2-1,NA,TRBV5-1,NA,CASSSLSGNEQFF,TGCGCCAGCAGCTCACTATCAGGGAATGAGCAGTTCTTC
TRBJ1-1,NA,TRBV21-1,few,CASKTPGGEAFF,TGTGCCAGCAAAACCCCCGGGGGAGAAGCTTTCTTT
TRBJ2-1,NA,TRBV27,NA,CASSLGTQNNEQFF,TGTGCCAGCAGTTTAGGGACTCAAAACAATGAGCAGTTCTTC
TRBJ2-7,TRBD2,TRBV4-3,NA,CASSHSGGAQQYF,TGCGCCAGCAGCCATAGCGGGGGGGCACAGCAGTACTTC
TRBJ2-5,TRBD2,TRBV15,NA,CATSRDLAGGLETQYF,TGTGCCACCAGCAGAGATCTGGCGGGGGGGCTCGAGACCCAGTACTTC
TRBJ1-2,NA,TRBV29-1,NA,CSVDRGVSGYTF,TGCAGCGTTGACAGGGGCGTGTCTGGCTACACCTTC
TRBJ1-3,TRBD1,TRBV6-5,NA,CASRETGFGNTIYF,TGTGCCAGCAGAGAGACAGGGTTTGGAAACACCATATATTTT
TRBJ1-3,TRBD1,TRBV5-5,NA,CASSLYWTGGSGNTIYF,TGTGCCAGCAGCTTGTACTGGACAGGGGGCTCTGGAAACACCATATATTTT
TRBJ1-1,TRBD1,TRBV29-1,NA,CSVDRGQTEAFF,TGCAGCGTTGACAGGGGGCAGACTGAAGCTTTCTTT
TRBJ2-1,NA,TRBV10-1,NA,CASSETGREGEQFF,TGCGCCAGCAGTGAGACAGGGAGGGAGGGTGAGCAGTTCTTC
TRBJ2-1,NA,TRBV11-2,NA,CASSETSYNEQFF,TGTGCCAGCAGCGAGACTAGTTACAATGAGCAGTTCTTC